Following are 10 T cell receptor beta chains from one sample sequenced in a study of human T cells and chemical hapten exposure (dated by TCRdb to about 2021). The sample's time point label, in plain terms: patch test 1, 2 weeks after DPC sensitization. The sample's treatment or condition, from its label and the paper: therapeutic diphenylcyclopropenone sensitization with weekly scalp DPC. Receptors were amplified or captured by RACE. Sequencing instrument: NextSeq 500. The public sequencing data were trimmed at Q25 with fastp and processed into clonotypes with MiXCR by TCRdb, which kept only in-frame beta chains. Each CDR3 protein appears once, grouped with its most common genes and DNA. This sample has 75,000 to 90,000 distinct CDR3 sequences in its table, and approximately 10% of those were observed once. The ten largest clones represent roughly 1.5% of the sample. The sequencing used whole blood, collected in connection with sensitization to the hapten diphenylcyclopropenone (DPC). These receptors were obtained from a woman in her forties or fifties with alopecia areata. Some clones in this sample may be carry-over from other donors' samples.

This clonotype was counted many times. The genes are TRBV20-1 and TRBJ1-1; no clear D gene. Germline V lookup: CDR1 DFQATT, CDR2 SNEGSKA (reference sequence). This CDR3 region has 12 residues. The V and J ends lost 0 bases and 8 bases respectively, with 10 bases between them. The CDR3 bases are TGCAGTGCTAGAGAGCGGCCCAGAGAAGCTTTCTTT. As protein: CSARERPREAFF.

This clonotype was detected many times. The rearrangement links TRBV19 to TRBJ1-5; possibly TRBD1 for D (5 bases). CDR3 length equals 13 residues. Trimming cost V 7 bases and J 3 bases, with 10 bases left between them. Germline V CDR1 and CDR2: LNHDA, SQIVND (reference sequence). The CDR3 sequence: CASKVGVNQPQHF. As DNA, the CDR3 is TGTGCCAGTAAGGTGGGGGTCAATCAGCCCCAGCATTTT.

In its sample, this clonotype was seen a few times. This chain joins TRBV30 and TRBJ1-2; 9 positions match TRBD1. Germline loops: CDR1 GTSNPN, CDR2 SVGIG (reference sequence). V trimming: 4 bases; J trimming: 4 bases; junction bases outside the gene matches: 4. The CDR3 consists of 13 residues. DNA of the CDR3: TGTGCCTGGAATAGGGACAGGGTCTATGGCTACACCTTC. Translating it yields CAWNRDRVYGYTF.

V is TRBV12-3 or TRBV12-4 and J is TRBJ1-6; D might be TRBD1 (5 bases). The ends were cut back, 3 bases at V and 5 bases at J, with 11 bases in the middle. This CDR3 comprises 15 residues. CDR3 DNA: TGTGCCAGCAGTTTCACGGGACGGAATAATTCACCCCTCCACTTT. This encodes CASSFTGRNNSPLHF.

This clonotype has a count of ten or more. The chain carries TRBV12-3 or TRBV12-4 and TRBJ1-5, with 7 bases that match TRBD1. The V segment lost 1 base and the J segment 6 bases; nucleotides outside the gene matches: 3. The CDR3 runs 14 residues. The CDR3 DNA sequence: TGTGCCAGCAGTTTAGAGGGGGCAGGTCAGCCCCAGCATTTT. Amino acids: CASSLEGAGQPQHF.

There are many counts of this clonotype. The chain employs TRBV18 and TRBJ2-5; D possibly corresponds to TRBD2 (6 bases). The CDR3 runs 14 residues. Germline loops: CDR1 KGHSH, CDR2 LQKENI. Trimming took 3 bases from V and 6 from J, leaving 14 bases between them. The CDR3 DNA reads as TGTGCCAGCTCACCCGGGACTGACCCTCAGACCCAGTACTTC. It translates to CASSPGTDPQTQYF.

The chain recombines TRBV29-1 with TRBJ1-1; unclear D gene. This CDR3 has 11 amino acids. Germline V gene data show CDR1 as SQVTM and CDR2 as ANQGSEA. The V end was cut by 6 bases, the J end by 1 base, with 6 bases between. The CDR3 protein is CSVRPNTEAFF. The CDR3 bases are TGCAGCGTGAGGCCGAACACTGAAGCTTTCTTT.

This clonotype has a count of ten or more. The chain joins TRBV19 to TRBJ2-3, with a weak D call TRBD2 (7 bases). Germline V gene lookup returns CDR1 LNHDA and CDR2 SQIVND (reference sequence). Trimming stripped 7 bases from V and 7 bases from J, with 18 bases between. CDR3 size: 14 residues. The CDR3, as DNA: TGTGCCAGTACCGCACTGGGGGGGGCCTATACGCAGTATTTT. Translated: CASTALGGAYTQYF. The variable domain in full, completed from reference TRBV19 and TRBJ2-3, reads DGGITQSPKYLFRKEGQNVTLSCEQNLNHDAMYWYRQDPGQGLRLIYYSQIVNDFQKGDIAEGYSVSREKKESFPLTVTSAQKNPTAFYLCASTALGGAYTQYFGPGTRLTVL.

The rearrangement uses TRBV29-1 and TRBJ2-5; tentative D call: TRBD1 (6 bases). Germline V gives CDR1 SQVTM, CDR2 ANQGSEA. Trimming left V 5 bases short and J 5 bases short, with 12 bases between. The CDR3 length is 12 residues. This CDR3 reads CSVLGAAETQYF. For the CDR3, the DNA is TGCAGCGTTTTGGGGGCTGCGGAGACCCAGTACTTC. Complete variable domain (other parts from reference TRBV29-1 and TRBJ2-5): SAVISQKPSRDICQRGTSLTIQCQVDSQVTMMFWYRQQPGQSLTLIATANQGSEATYESGFVIDKFPISRPNLTFSTLTVSNMSPEDSSIYLCSVLGAAETQYFGPGTRLLVL.

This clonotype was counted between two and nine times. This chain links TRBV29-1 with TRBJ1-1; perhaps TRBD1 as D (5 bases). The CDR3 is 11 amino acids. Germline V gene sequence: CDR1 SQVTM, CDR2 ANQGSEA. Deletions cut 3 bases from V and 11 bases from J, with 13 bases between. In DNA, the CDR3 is TGCAGCGTTGAGGAGGACATGGTGGCTTTCTTT. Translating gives CSVEEDMVAFF.